This T cell receptor (beta chain) appears in the sequencing data of a study of CD8+ T cells in alopecia areata. The germline gives CDR1 SGHVS, CDR2 FQNEAQ. CDR3 length equals 12 residues. The V end lost 6 bases, the J end lost 9 bases, and 12 bases lay between the germline ends. Sorted populations comprised CD4+ and CD8+ T cells obtained from PBMCs. Remarks on this clone: The antigen is undetermined.

cDNA reverse transcribed from extracted RNA served as the sequencing template. TCRdb's copy holds only in-frame clones and misses some; the assay was immunoSEQ multiplex PCR. The table shows hundreds of thousands of clones, with about three fifths occurring only once. Findings and limits, study-wide: Clonality exceeded that of normal scalp in lesional scalp, most notably in alopecia totalis/universalis.

The chain recombines TRBV7-8 with TRBJ2-1; D not resolved. The source of this sequence is a human donor with alopecia areata. Here the sequenced sample was CD4+ T cells sorted from blood, taken at week 0. The CDR3 bases are TGTGCCAGCAGACCTCGGTACGGTGAGCAGTTCTTC. It yields the protein CASRPRYGEQFF.